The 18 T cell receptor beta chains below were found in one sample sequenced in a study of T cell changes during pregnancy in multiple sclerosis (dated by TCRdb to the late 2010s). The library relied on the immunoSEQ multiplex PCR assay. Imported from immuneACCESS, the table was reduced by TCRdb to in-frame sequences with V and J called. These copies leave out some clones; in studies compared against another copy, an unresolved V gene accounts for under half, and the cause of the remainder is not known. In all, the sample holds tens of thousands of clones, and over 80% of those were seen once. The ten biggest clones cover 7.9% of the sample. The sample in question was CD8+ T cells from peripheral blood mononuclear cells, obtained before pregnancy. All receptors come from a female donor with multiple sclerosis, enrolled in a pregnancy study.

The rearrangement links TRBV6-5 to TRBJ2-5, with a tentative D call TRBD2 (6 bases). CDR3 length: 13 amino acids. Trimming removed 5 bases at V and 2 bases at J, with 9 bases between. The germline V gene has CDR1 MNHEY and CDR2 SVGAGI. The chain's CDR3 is CASSPGEQETQYF. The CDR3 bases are TGTGCCAGCAGTCCGGGAGAGCAAGAGACCCAGTACTTC.

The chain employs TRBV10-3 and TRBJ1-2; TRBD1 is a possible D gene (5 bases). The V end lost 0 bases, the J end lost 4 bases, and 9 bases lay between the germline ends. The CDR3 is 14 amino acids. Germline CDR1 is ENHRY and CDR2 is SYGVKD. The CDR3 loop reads CAISESGGAYGYTF. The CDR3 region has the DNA TGTGCCATCAGTGAGTCCGGGGGTGCCTATGGCTACACCTTC.

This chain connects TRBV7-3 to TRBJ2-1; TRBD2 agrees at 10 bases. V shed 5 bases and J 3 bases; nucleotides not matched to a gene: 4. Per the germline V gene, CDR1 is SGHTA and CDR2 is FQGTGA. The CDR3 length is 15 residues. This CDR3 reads CASSIIAGGYNEQFF. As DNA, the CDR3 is TGTGCCAGCAGCATCATAGCGGGGGGCTACAATGAGCAGTTCTTC.

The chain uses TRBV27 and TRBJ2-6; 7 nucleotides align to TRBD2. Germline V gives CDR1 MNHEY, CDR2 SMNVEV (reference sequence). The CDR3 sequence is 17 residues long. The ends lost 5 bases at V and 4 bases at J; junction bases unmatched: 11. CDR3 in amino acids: CASSSGTGGVGANVLTF. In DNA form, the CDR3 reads TGTGCCAGCAGTAGCGGGACGGGCGGGGTGGGGGCCAACGTCCTGACTTTC.

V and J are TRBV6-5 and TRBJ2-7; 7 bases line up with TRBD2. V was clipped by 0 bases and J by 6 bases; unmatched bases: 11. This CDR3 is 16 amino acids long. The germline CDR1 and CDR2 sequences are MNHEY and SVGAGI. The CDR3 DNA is TGTGCCAGCAGTTACTCAGGCGGGAGTGGATCGGGCGAGCAGTACTTC. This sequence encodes CASSYSGGSGSGEQYF.

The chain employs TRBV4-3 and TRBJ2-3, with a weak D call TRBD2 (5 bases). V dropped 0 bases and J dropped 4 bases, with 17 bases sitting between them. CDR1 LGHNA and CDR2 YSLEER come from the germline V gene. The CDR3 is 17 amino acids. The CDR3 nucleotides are TGCGCCAGCAGCCAAGATCGGTCCGGGGTGGATTCAGATACGCAGTATTTT. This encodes CASSQDRSGVDSDTQYF.

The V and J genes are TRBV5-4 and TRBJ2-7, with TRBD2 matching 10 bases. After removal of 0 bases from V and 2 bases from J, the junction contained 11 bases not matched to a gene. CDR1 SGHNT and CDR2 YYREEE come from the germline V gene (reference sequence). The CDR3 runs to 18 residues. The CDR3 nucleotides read TGTGCCAGCAGCTTGGGGAGGGGAGCGGGAGGGACTCCCTACGAGCAGTACTTC. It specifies CASSLGRGAGGTPYEQYF.

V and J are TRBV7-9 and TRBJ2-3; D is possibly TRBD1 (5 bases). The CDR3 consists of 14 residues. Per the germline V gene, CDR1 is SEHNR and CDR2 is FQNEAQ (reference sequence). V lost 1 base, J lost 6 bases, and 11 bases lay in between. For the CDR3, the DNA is TGTGCCAGCAGCTTAGGGGAAAAGGGGGATACGCAGTATTTT. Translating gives CASSLGEKGDTQYF. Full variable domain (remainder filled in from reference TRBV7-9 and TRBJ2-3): DTGVSQNPRHKITKRGQNVTFRCDPISEHNRLYWYRQTLGQGPEFLTYFQNEAQLEKSRLLSDRFSAERPKGSFSTLEIQRTEQGDSAMYLCASSLGEKGDTQYFGPGTRLTVL.

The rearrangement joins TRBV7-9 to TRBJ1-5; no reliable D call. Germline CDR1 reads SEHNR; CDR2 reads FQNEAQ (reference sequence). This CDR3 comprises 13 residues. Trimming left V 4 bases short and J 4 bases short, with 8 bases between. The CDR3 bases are TGTGCCAGCAGCTCAGGTCCTAATCAGCCCCAGCATTTT. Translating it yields CASSSGPNQPQHF.

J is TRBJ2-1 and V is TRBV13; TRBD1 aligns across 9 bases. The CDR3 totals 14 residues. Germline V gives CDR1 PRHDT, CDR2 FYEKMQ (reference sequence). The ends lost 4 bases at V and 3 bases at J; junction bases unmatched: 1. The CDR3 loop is CASSWTGVYNEQFF. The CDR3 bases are TGTGCCAGCAGCTGGACAGGGGTCTACAATGAGCAGTTCTTC.

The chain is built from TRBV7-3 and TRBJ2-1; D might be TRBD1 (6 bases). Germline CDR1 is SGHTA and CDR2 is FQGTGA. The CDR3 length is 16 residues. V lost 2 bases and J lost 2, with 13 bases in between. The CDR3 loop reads CASSLVRAGAYNEQFF. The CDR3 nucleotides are TGTGCCAGCAGCTTAGTCCGGGCAGGGGCCTACAATGAGCAGTTCTTC.

The CDR3 coding sequence is TGCGCCAGCAGCCGGCTCGGGACAGGGGTCAACCTGTACAATGAGCAGTTCTTC. Protein: CASSRLGTGVNLYNEQFF. The gene calls are TRBV5-1 and TRBJ2-1; 10 nucleotides match TRBD1. Germline-derived CDR1 and CDR2 are SGHRS and YFSETQ. Trimming took 4 bases from V and 4 from J; bases not matched to a gene: 14. The CDR3 covers 18 residues.

The CDR3 region has the DNA TGCGCCAGCAGCCAAGATTCAGGGGACAGGGATCCGTACGAGCAGTACTTC. Amino acid sequence: CASSQDSGDRDPYEQYF. This chain joins TRBV4-3 and TRBJ2-7, with 9 bases fitting TRBD1. This CDR3 comprises 17 residues. V gave up 0 bases and J gave up 4 bases; unmatched junction bases: 10. Germline V lookup: CDR1 LGHNA, CDR2 YSLEER.

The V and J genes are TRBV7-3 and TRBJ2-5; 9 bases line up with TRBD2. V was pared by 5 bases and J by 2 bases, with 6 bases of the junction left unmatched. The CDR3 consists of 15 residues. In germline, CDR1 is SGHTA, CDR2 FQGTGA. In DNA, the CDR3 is TGTGCCAGCAGCCCTAGCGGGAACGATCAAGAGACCCAGTACTTC. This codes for CASSPSGNDQETQYF. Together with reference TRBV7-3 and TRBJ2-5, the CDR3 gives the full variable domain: GAGVSQTPSNKVTEKGKYVELRCDPISGHTALYWYRQSLGQGPEFLIYFQGTGAADDSGLPNDRFFAVRPEGSVSTLKIQRTERGDSAVYLCASSPSGNDQETQYFGPGTRLLVL.

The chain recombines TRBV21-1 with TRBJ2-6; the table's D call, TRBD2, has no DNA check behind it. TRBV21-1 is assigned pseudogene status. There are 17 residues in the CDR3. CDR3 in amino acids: CASSWSIQQSRANVLTF. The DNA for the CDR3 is TGTGCCAGCAGTTGGAGTATACAACAAAGTCGGGCCAACGTCCTGACTTTC.

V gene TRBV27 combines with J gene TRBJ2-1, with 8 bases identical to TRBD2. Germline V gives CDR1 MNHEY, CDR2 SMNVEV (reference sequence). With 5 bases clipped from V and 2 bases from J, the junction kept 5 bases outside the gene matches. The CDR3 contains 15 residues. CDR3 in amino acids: CASSIREGPYNEQFF. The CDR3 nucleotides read TGTGCCAGCAGTATACGGGAGGGTCCCTACAATGAGCAGTTCTTC.

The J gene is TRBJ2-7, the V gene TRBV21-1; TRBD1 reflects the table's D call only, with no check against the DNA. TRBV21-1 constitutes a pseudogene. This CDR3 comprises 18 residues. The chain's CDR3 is CASSWVPGQGWWCYEQYF. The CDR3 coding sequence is TGTGCCAGCAGCTGGGTCCCGGGACAGGGTTGGTGGTGCTACGAGCAGTACTTC.

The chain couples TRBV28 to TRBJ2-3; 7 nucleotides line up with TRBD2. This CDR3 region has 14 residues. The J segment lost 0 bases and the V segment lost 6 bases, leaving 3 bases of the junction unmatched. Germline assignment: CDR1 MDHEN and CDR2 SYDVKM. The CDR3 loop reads CASSLLASTDTQYF. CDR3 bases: TGTGCCAGCAGCTTACTAGCGAGCACAGATACGCAGTATTTT.